This section outlines one TCR beta chain sequence together with its context. The entry originates in a study of blood T cell repertoires in COVID-19. The repertoire was sequenced with immunoSEQ multiplex PCR; TCRdb's copy has only in-frame clones and lacks some. This table has some 330,000 clones, roughly 91% appearing once. The germline gives CDR1 MNHNS, CDR2 SASEGT. The CDR3 is 15 amino acids. The V end lost 3 bases, the J end lost 5 bases, and 16 bases lay between the germline ends. The V call is TRBV6-1, the J call TRBJ1-2, with D possibly being TRBD1 (6 bases). This receptor was identified in a woman between 25 and 40 years old with COVID-19, enrolled during active disease. Specimen: peripheral blood. CDR3 coding DNA: TGTGCCAGCAGTGAGAGGAACAGGGCGTGGTATGGCTACACCTTC. Amino acids: CASSERNRAWYGYTF.